These T cell receptor beta chains were read from a single sample in a study of regulatory T cells in long-lasting Graves disease. TCRdb called the multiplex PCR reads again in MiXCR, with one record for every CDR3 protein. The sample shows 350,000 to 450,000 distinct CDR3 sequences, approximately 16% of them seen only once. The same sample was also used in a study of T cells in Graves' hyperthyroidism and ophthalmopathy.

Sequencing was performed on peripheral blood mononuclear cells (PBMCs), taken at new diagnosis, from a patient treated with antithyroid drugs. These receptors were collected from a woman aged 40 to 55 with Graves disease. Each CDR3 is given with its conserved first and last residue. A D gene is named only where the DNA matches it firmly. Clone size is stated in some rows and not others, as once, few, many or a class when expanded.

>few|.|TRBV20-1|TRBJ2-3
CSARVRDLNLLDTQYF
TGCAGTGCTAGGGTGCGGGACCTGAACCTCCTGGATACGCAGTATTTT
>many|.|TRBV6-1|TRBJ1-1
CASRFPGVVGAEAFF
TGTGCCAGTCGTTTCCCGGGGGTGGTTGGGGCTGAAGCTTTCTTT
>many|.|TRBV27|TRBJ2-3
CASSLFLRDTQYF
TGTGCCAGCAGTTTATTCCTAAGGGATACGCAGTATTTT
>.|.|TRBV19|TRBJ1-2
CASSTREVHYGYTF
TGTGCCAGTAGTACTAGGGAGGTGCACTATGGCTACACCTTC
>.|TRBD1|TRBV7-6|TRBJ1-2
CASSPGQGAGYGYTF
TGTGCCAGCAGCCCCGGACAGGGGGCGGGCTATGGCTACACCTTC
>many|.|TRBV28|TRBJ2-3
CASRVGQAIATDTQYF
TGTGCCAGCAGGGTAGGACAAGCGATCGCCACAGATACGCAGTATTTT
>many|.|TRBV28|TRBJ2-1
CASSLRPVINNEQFF
TGTGCCAGCAGTTTAAGACCGGTAATCAACAATGAGCAGTTCTTC
>many|.|TRBV2|TRBJ1-3
CASSIDSDSGNTIYF
TGTGCCAGCAGTATCGACTCAGACTCTGGAAACACCATATATTTT
>many|TRBD1|TRBV7-2|TRBJ2-1
CASSPRTGVGYEQFF
TGTGCCAGCAGCCCGCGGACAGGGGTAGGCTATGAGCAGTTCTTC
>few|TRBD2|TRBV7-3|TRBJ2-1
CASSQTSGSNEQFF
TGTGCCAGCAGCCAGACTAGCGGGAGCAATGAGCAGTTCTTC
>.|.|TRBV28|TRBJ2-7
CASGRRGLDEQYF
TGTGCCAGCGGACGGAGGGGACTCGACGAGCAGTACTTC
>many|TRBD1|TRBV11-2|TRBJ2-1
CATLGGAMGNEQFF
TGTGCCACCCTAGGGGGCGCGATGGGCAATGAGCAGTTCTTC
>.|.|TRBV6-1|TRBJ2-1
CASSDSSNEQFF
TGTGCCAGCAGTGATTCGAGCAATGAGCAGTTCTTC
>few|.|TRBV18|TRBJ1-1
CASSLGGFNTEAFF
TGTGCCAGCTCACTGGGGGGGTTTAACACTGAAGCTTTCTTT
>many|.|TRBV10-3|TRBJ2-5
CAISESAGETETQYF
TGTGCCATCAGTGAGTCAGCAGGGGAAACAGAGACCCAGTACTTC
>many|.|TRBV12-3/TRBV12-4|TRBJ1-2
CASSLGAGWDGYTF
TGTGCCAGCAGTTTAGGGGCAGGGTGGGATGGCTACACCTTC
>.|TRBD2|TRBV28|TRBJ2-7
CASSVHSGKGYTEHEQYF
TGTGCCAGCAGTGTTCATAGCGGGAAAGGGTACACGGAACACGAGCAGTACTTC
>many|.|TRBV19|TRBJ1-1
CASSRGREWSTEAFF
TGTGCCAGTAGTCGGGGCAGGGAGTGGTCCACTGAAGCTTTCTTT
>many|.|TRBV11-3|TRBJ2-7
CASSHRTDYEQYF
TGTGCCAGCAGCCATCGGACTGACTACGAGCAGTACTTC
>many|.|TRBV2|TRBJ1-1
CASSVGQQNTEAFF
TGTGCCAGCAGTGTTGGACAGCAGAACACTGAAGCTTTCTTT
>many|.|TRBV3-1|TRBJ1-2
CASSQEWVDPNGYTF
TGTGCCAGCAGCCAAGAGTGGGTGGACCCCAATGGCTACACCTTC
>many|.|TRBV7-2|TRBJ1-6
CASSKGVSYNSPLHF
TGTGCCAGCAGCAAGGGGGTATCCTATAATTCACCCCTCCACTTT
>many|.|TRBV5-1|TRBJ2-7
CASSLGANYEQYF
TGCGCCAGCAGCTTGGGAGCCAACTACGAGCAGTACTTC
>.|.|TRBV30|TRBJ2-7
CAWNGDLYEQYF
TGTGCCTGGAATGGGGACCTCTACGAGCAGTACTTC
>few|TRBD1|TRBV5-1|TRBJ2-7
CASSLTTQGADYEQYF
TGCGCCAGCAGCCTCACCACCCAGGGGGCGGACTACGAGCAGTACTTC